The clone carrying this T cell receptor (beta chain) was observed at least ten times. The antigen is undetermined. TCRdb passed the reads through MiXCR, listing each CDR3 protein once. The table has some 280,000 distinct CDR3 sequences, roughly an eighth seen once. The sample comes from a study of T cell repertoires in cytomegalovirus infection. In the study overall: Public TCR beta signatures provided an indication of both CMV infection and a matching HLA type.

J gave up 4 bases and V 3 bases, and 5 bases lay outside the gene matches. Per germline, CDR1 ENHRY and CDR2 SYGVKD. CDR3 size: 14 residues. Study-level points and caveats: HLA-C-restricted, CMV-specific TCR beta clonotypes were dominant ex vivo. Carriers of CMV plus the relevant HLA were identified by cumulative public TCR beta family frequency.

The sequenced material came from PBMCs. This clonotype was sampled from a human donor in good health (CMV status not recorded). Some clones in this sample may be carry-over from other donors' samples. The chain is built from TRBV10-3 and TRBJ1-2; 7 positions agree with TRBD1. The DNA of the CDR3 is TGTGCCATCAGTGAAGGGGGGACAGTCTATGGCTACACCTTC. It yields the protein CAISEGGTVYGYTF.